The present TCR beta chain was sequenced within a study of OX40 agonist ivuxolimab in advanced cancers. Study-wide results and caveats: At 0.1 to 3.0 mg/kg and by week 6, clonal expansion occurred in CD4+ and CD8+ blood T cells. A proportion of nonresponders additionally exhibited low normalized T-cell clonal expansion. In CD8+ T cells, expanded clones were on average more numerous than in CD4+.

A remark on this clone: Its antigen is undetermined.

The CDR3 spans 12 residues. The ends were cut back, 5 bases at V and 6 bases at J, with 11 bases in the middle. CDR1 and CDR2 (germline): SGHTA, FQGNSA. Profiling relied on immunoSEQ multiplex PCR, and the TCRdb table lists in-frame clones only, not all of them. The sample holds roughly 54,000 clones, around four fifths seen once. The chain has TRBV7-2 and TRBJ2-7, with D perhaps being TRBD1 or TRBD2 (5 bases each). The material sequenced was CD4+ or CD8+ T cells sorted from blood, taken in a trial of the OX40 agonist ivuxolimab. This sequence originates from an adult with an advanced solid tumor such as melanoma, head and neck, liver or kidney cancer. The CDR3: CASSPRAGEQYF. The DNA of the CDR3 is TGTGCCAGCAGCCCCAGGGCGGGCGAGCAGTACTTC. Drawing the rest from reference TRBV7-2 and TRBJ2-7, the complete variable domain is GAGVSQSPSNKVTEKGKDVELRCDPISGHTALYWYRQSLGQGLEFLIYFQGNSAPDKSGLPSDRFSAERTGGSVSTLTIQRTQQEDSAVYLCASSPRAGEQYFGPGTRLTVT.